The rows below give T cell receptor beta chains drawn from one sample of a study of T-cell reconstitution after alpha-beta-depleted transplantation in children. MiXCR was run by TCRdb on the PCR reads, yielding one entry per CDR3 protein. In the table there are some 520,000 distinct CDR3 sequences, about 33% of which are singletons. The source material was PBMCs from the stem cell graft donor, sampled from the stem cell graft. The receptors here all came from a human donor who donated a stem cell graft to a child with aplastic anemia. Each CDR3 is given without its conserved first and last residue. Fields, in order: V gene, CDR3 protein.

TRBV29-1 | SVEDPGAGNTIY
TRBV29-1 | SVVASGSNEQF
TRBV28 | ASSLAAGGTYEQY
TRBV5-5 | ASSSRQGSSPLH
TRBV4-2 | ASSQDRGGGPAEAF
TRBV11-1 | ASSLEPSGIYNEQF
TRBV27 | ASSLLGGRTGNEQF
TRBV24-1 | ATSKGQGNQPQH
TRBV7-8 | ASSTTITLSTGELF
TRBV12-3/TRBV12-4 | AILQGGNTGELF
TRBV20-1 | SAISKVFGNQPQH
TRBV20-1 | SARDVAGGNSEAF
TRBV28 | ASSGMGGEQF
TRBV27 | ASSLGVRGRPSSGANVLT
TRBV5-1 | ASTMGLAGAQTQY
TRBV6-2/TRBV6-3 | ASSSRWERQDTQY
TRBV24-1 | ATSDWTSGYGLRF
TRBV7-2 | ASSYGTRETQY
TRBV29-1 | SVARLGAWDTEAF
TRBV20-1 | SAVHRDRDYNEQF
TRBV13 | ASSLAWTVANTEAF
TRBV4-3 | ASSQARTSGNTDTQY
TRBV20-1 | SATAGENYGYT
TRBV19 | ASSSTGGYEQY
TRBV20-1 | SAGGPTGATTEAF
TRBV12-3/TRBV12-4 | ASSYGTAPAF
TRBV29-1 | SVAGQGDEQF
TRBV5-1 | ASSPAIGGTDTQY
TRBV12-3/TRBV12-4 | ASSLGDEKLF
TRBV7-6 | ASSSDTFYEQY
TRBV7-2 | ASSLRADYYGYT
TRBV29-1 | SVSGSGANYGYT
TRBV20-1 | SARLAGALETQY
TRBV9 | ASSVGGSYNEQF
TRBV18 | ASSPPSSAETQY
TRBV7-2 | ASSPSGTRSNTEAF
TRBV12-3/TRBV12-4 | ASRFGQGNNQPQH
TRBV20-1 | SATIGTTYGYT
TRBV12-3/TRBV12-4 | ASTFQGLYGYT
TRBV20-1 | SARVGGRGEQF
TRBV5-1 | ASSFDTRGEKLF
TRBV5-1 | ASSVQTGDYGYT
TRBV3-1 | ASSQHIAGTEAF
TRBV7-2 | ASSLHATNEKLF
TRBV7-9 | ASRRGLAGDDEQF
TRBV18 | ASSPTTSGEPNTGELF
TRBV20-1 | SAYRATEAF
TRBV29-1 | SVGSSLPNTEAF
TRBV10-3 | ATLAGSFTDTQY
TRBV12-3/TRBV12-4 | ASSFRLARGGELF
TRBV5-1 | ASSVSWDRLYEQY